Each of the 8 T cell receptor beta chains below was sequenced from the same sample in a study of shared clonotypes between healthy human individuals. Assay: immunoSEQ multiplex PCR; the TCRdb copy retains only in-frame clones and omits some. The repertoire includes about 2.2 million clones, 93% of them detected once, and more than 1.5% sits in the top ten. CD45RO-negative, CCR7-selected cells formed the naive CD8 fraction, which excluded terminally differentiated effector memory CD45RA+ cells. The sequencing input was naive CD8+ T cells from PBMCs. Receptors originate from a man between 18 and 35 years old in good health. Some clones in this sample may be carry-over from other donors' samples.

V and J are TRBV4-3 and TRBJ1-5; D unclear. Germline-derived CDR1 and CDR2 are LGHNA and YSLEER. CDR3 length: 15 residues. V lost 0 bases, J lost 0 bases, and 6 bases lay in between. The CDR3 DNA is TGCGCCAGCAGCCAAGAAACAAATAGCAATCAGCCCCAGCATTTT. This translates into CASSQETNSNQPQHF.

The CDR3 reads CASDGLARINEQFF. CDR3 nucleotides: TGTGCCAGCGACGGACTAGCCCGAATCAATGAGCAGTTCTTC. The V call is TRBV21-1, the J call TRBJ2-1; the table's D gene call, TRBD2, was not cross checked with the DNA. TRBV21-1 counts as a pseudogene. The CDR3 is made up of 14 amino acids.

This chain uses TRBV27 with TRBJ2-5; no clear D gene. CDR3 size: 14 residues. V lost 8 bases and J 4 bases, leaving 17 bases between the germline ends. Germline values: CDR1 MNHEY, CDR2 SMNVEV (reference sequence). The CDR3 sequence is CASSSRHLSETQYF. CDR3 in DNA: TGTGCCAGCTCCTCCCGGCACCTATCAGAGACCCAGTACTTC.

Regarding this clone: This sample includes further DNA sequences coding for the same CDR3. This chain joins TRBV6-5 and TRBJ1-1; D unresolved. Germline CDR1 is MNHEY and CDR2 is SVGAGI. CDR3 length equals 14 residues. The V gene lost 0 bases and the J gene lost 1 base, with 6 bases spanning the gap. In DNA, the CDR3 is TGTGCCAGCAGTTACTCTCGGGGGAACACTGAAGCTTTCTTT. Protein sequence: CASSYSRGNTEAFF.

A word on this clone: Other DNA sequences within the sample encode an identical CDR3. This chain connects TRBV27 to TRBJ2-7, with 7 positions matching TRBD2. There are 12 residues in the CDR3. The V gene's germline CDR1 is MNHEY and CDR2 SMNVEV (reference sequence). Trimming took 2 bases from V and 5 from J; bases not matched to a gene: 0. CDR3 in amino acids: CASSLRGDEQYF. The CDR3 nucleotides are TGTGCCAGCAGTTTACGGGGGGACGAGCAGTACTTC.

This chain uses TRBV28 with TRBJ2-1, with 7 bases aligning to TRBD1. CDR1 is MDHEN, CDR2 SYDVKM, per germline. The V and J ends lost 3 bases and 4 bases, in that order; junction bases with no gene match: 3. This CDR3 has 14 residues. CDR3: CASSFGQVYNEQFF. The CDR3 nucleotides read TGTGCCAGCAGTTTCGGACAGGTTTACAATGAGCAGTTCTTC.

V gene TRBV13 combines with J gene TRBJ2-2; D might be TRBD2 (6 bases). This CDR3 region has 16 residues. Trimming pared 6 bases from V and 1 base from J, leaving 15 bases between. Germline CDR1 is PRHDT and CDR2 is FYEKMQ (reference sequence). The CDR3 region is CASSPAGTENTGELFF. The CDR3 nucleotides read TGTGCCAGCAGTCCCGCGGGGACCGAGAACACCGGGGAGCTGTTTTTT.

The J gene is TRBJ1-2, the V gene TRBV5-1, with D hard to call. V was cut by 4 bases and J by 2 bases, with 15 bases left in between. The V gene's germline CDR1 is SGHRS and CDR2 YFSETQ. There are 15 residues in the CDR3. CDR3 coding DNA: TGCGCCAGCAGCCTGTGGCCGGGAGCGAACTATGGCTACACCTTC. Protein: CASSLWPGANYGYTF. The whole variable domain, remainder taken from reference TRBV5-1 and TRBJ1-2, is KAGVTQTPRYLIKTRGQQVTLSCSPISGHRSVSWYQQTPGQGLQFLFEYFSETQRNKGNFPGRFSGRQFSNSRSEMNVSTLELGDSALYLCASSLWPGANYGYTFGSGTRLTVV.